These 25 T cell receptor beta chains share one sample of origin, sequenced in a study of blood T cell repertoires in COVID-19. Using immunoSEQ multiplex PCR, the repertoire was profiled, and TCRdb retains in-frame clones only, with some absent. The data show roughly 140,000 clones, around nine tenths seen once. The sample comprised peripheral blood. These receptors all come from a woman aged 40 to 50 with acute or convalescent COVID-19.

CDR3 sequence (DNA): TGTGCCACCAGTGATTTAGAGGGTAACTATGGCTACACCTTC. This translates into CATSDLEGNYGYTF. The chain carries TRBV24-1 and TRBJ1-2; the D is unclear. V was clipped by 1 base and J by 1 base, with 6 bases between them. The CDR3 contains 14 residues. The germline gives CDR1 KGHDR, CDR2 SFDVKD.

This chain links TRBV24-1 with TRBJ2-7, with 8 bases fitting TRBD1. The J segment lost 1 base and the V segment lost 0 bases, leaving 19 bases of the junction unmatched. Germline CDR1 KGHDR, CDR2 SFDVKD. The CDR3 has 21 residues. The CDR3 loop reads CATSDLQTGQVSPGPSYEQYF. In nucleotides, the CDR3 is TGTGCCACCAGTGATTTGCAAACGGGACAGGTTTCCCCCGGACCTTCCTACGAGCAGTACTTC.

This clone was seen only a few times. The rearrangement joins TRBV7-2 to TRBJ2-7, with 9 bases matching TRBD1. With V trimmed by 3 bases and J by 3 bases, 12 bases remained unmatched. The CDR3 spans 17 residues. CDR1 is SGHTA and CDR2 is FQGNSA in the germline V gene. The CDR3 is CASSLFRVRTGDYEQYF. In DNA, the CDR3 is TGTGCCAGCAGCTTGTTTAGGGTCCGGACAGGGGACTACGAGCAGTACTTC. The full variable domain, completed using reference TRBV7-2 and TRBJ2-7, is GAGVSQSPSNKVTEKGKDVELRCDPISGHTALYWYRQSLGQGLEFLIYFQGNSAPDKSGLPSDRFSAERTGGSVSTLTIQRTQQEDSAVYLCASSLFRVRTGDYEQYFGPGTRLTVT.

The CDR3, as DNA: TGTGCCAGCAGTTTGGTGGAAGGGATAGGGGTCGAGAATTCACCCCTCCACTTT. Its protein is CASSLVEGIGVENSPLHF. The V gene is TRBV28, the J gene TRBJ1-6, with TRBD1 as a possible D gene (5 bases). Trimming left V 3 bases short and J 7 bases short, with 22 bases between. This CDR3 contains 18 residues. Germline V lookup: CDR1 MDHEN, CDR2 SYDVKM.

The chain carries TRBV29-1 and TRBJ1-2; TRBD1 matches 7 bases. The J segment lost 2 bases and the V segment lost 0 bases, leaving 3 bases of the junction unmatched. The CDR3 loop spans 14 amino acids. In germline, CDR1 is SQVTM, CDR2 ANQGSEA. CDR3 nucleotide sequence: TGCAGCGTTGAAGATCGGGACAGAAACTATGGCTACACCTTC. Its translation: CSVEDRDRNYGYTF.

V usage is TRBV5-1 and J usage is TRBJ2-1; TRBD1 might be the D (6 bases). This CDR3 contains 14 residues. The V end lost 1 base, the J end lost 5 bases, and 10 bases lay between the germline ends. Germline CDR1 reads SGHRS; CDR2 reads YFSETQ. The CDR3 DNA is TGCGCCAGCAGCTTGCCTTCAGGGGACAATGAGCAGTTCTTC. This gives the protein CASSLPSGDNEQFF.

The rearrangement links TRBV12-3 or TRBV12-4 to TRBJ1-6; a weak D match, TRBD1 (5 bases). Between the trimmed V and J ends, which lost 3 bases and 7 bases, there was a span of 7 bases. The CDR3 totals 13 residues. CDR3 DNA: TGTGCCAGCAGTTTTGGGGGGAATTCACCCCTCCACTTT. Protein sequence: CASSFGGNSPLHF.

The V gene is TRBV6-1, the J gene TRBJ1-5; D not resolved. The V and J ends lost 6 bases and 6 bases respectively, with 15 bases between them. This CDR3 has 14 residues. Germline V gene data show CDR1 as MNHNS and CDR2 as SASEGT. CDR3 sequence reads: CASRAPARGQPQHF. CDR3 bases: TGTGCCAGCAGGGCCCCGGCACGGGGTCAGCCCCAGCATTTT.

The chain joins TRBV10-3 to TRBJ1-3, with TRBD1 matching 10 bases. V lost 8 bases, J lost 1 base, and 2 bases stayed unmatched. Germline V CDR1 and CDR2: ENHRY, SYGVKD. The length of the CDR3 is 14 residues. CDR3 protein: CAIGTGESGNTIYF. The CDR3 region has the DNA TGTGCCATCGGGACAGGGGAATCTGGAAACACCATATATTTT.

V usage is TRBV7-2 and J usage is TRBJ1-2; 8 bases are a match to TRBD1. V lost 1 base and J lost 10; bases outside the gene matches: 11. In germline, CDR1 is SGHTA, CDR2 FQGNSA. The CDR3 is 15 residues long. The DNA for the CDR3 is TGTGCCAGCAGCTTAGGTGGACAGGGTTCGGTCGTCTACACCTTC. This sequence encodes CASSLGGQGSVVYTF.

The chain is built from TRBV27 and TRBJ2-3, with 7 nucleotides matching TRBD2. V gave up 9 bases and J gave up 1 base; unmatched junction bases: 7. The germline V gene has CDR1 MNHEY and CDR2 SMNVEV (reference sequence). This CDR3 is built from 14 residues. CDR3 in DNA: TGTGCCAGTCTACAGCGGGGCGGCACAGATACGCAGTATTTT. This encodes CASLQRGGTDTQYF.

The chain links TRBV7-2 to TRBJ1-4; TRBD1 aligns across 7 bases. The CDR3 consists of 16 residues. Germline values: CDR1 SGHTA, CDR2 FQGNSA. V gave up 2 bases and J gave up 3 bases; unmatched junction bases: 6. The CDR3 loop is CASSLLPGTANEKLFF. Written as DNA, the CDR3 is TGTGCCAGCAGCTTATTACCAGGGACAGCTAATGAAAAACTGTTTTTT. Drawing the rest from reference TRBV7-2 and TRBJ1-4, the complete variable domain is GAGVSQSPSNKVTEKGKDVELRCDPISGHTALYWYRQSLGQGLEFLIYFQGNSAPDKSGLPSDRFSAERTGGSVSTLTIQRTQQEDSAVYLCASSLLPGTANEKLFFGSGTQLSVL.

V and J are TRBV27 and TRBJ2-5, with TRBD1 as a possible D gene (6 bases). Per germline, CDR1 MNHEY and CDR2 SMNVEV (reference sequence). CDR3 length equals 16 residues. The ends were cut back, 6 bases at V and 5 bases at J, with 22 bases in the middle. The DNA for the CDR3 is TGTGCCAGCAGCCCTGGACAGTCTCACGGACTGGAGACCCAGTACTTC. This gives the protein CASSPGQSHGLETQYF.

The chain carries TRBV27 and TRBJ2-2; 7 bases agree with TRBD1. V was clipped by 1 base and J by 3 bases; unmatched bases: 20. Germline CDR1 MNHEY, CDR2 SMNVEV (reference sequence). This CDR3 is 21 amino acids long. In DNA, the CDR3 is TGTGCCAGCAGTTTATGGGGGAGACAACAGGGGCCCGAATTCCACACCGGGGAGCTGTTTTTT. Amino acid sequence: CASSLWGRQQGPEFHTGELFF.

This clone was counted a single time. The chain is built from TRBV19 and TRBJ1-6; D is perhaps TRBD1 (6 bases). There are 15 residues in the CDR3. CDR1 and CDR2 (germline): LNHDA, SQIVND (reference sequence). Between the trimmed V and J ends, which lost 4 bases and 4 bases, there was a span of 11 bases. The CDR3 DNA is TGTGCCAGTAGTACCCTGGACAGTTATAATTCACCCCTCCACTTT. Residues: CASSTLDSYNSPLHF.

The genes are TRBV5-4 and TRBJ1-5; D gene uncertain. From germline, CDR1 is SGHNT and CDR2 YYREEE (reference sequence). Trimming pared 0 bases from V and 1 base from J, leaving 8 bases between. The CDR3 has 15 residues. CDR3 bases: TGTGCCAGCAGCTTGGTGGCGGGCAGCAATCAGCCCCAGCATTTT. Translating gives CASSLVAGSNQPQHF.

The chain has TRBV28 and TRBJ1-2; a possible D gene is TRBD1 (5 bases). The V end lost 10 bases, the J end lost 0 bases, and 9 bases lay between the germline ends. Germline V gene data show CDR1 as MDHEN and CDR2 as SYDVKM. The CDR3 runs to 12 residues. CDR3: CATTDTNYGYTF. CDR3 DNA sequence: TGTGCCACCACGGACACTAACTATGGCTACACCTTC.

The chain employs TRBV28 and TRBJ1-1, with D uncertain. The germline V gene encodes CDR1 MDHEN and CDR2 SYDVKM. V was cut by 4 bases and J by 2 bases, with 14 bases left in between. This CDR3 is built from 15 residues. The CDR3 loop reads CASSSPATSNTEAFF. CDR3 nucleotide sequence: TGTGCCAGCAGTTCACCCGCCACTTCCAACACTGAAGCTTTCTTT.

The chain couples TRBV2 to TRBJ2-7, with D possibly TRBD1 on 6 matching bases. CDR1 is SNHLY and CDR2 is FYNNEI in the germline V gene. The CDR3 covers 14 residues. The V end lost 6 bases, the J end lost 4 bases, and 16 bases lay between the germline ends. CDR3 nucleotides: TGTGCCAGCAGCGGACAGCTGCAGGGGTACGAGCAGTACTTC. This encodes CASSGQLQGYEQYF.

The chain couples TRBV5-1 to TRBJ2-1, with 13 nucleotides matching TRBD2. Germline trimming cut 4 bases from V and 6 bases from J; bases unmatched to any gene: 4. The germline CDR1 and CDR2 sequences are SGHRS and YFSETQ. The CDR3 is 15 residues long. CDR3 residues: CASSLTSGGANEQFF. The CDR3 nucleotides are TGCGCCAGCAGCCTCACTAGCGGGGGGGCCAATGAGCAGTTCTTC.

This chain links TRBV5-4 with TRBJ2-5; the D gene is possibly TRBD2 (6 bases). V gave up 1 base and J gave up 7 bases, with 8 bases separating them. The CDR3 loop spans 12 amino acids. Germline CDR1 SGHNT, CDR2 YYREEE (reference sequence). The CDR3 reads CASSLMEGTQYF. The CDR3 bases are TGTGCCAGCAGCTTGATGGAGGGGACCCAGTACTTC.

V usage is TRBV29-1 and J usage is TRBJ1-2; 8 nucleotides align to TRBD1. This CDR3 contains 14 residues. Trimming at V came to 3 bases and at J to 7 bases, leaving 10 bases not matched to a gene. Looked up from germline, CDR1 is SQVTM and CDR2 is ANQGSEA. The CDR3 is CSVERGQGWFGYTF. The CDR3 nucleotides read TGCAGCGTTGAGAGAGGACAGGGATGGTTTGGCTACACCTTC.

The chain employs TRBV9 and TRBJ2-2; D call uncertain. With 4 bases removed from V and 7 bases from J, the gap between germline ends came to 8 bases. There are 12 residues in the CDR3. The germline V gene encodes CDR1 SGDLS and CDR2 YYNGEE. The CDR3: CASSSGFGELFF. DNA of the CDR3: TGTGCCAGCAGCTCCGGTTTCGGGGAGCTGTTTTTT.

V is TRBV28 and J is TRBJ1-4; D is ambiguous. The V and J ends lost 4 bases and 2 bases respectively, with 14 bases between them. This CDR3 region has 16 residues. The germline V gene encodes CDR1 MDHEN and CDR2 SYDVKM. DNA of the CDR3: TGTGCCAGCAGTTCTGGATCAGCGTCCACTAATGAAAAACTGTTTTTT. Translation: CASSSGSASTNEKLFF.

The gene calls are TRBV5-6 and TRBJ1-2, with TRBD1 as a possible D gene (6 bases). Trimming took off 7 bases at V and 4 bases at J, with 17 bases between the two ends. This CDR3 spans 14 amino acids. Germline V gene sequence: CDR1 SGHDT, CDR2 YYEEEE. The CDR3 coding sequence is TGTGCCAGCTGGCCGGGGGGCAGCAGCTATGGCTACACCTTC. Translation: CASWPGGSSYGYTF.